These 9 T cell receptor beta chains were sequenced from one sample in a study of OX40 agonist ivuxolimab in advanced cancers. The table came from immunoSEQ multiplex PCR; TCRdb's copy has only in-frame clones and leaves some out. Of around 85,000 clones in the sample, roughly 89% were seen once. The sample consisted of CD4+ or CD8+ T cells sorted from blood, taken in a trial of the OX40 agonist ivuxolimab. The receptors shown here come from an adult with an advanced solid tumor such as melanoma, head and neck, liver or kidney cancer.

The CDR3 nucleotides are TGCGCCAGCAGCTTAGGACAGGAGGGACAGCCCCAGCATTTT. Its translation is CASSLGQEGQPQHF. V gene TRBV5-1 combines with J gene TRBJ1-5; 7 nucleotides line up with TRBD1. Germline trimming cut 2 bases from V and 7 bases from J; bases unmatched to any gene: 6. This CDR3 comprises 14 residues. The germline V gene has CDR1 SGHRS and CDR2 YFSETQ.

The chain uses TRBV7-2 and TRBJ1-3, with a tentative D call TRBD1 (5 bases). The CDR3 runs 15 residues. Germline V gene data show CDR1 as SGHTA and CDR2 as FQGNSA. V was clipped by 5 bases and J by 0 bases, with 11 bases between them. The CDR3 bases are TGTGCCAGCAGCCGAGGGGTGAGCTCTGGAAACACCATATATTTT. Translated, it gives CASSRGVSSGNTIYF.

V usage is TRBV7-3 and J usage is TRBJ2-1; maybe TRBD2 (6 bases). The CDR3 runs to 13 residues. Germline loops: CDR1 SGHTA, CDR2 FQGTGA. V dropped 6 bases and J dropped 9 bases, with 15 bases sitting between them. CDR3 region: CASSVPGGSEQFF. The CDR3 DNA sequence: TGTGCCAGCAGTGTACCCGGGGGTAGTGAGCAGTTCTTC. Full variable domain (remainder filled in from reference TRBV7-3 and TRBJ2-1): GAGVSQTPSNKVTEKGKYVELRCDPISGHTALYWYRQSLGQGPEFLIYFQGTGAADDSGLPNDRFFAVRPEGSVSTLKIQRTERGDSAVYLCASSVPGGSEQFFGPGTRLTVL.

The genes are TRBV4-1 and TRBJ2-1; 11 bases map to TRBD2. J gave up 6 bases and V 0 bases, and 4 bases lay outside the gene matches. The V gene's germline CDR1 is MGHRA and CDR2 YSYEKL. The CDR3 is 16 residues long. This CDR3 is CASSQDSSGRVNEQFF. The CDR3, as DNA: TGCGCCAGCAGCCAAGATAGTAGCGGGAGGGTCAATGAGCAGTTCTTC.

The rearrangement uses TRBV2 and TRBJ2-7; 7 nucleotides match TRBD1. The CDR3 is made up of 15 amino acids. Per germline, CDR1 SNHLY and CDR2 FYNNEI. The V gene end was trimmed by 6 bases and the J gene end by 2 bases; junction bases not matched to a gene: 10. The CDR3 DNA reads TGTGCCAGCAGAAAAGGACAGGACGGACCCTACGAGCAGTACTTC. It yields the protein CASRKGQDGPYEQYF.

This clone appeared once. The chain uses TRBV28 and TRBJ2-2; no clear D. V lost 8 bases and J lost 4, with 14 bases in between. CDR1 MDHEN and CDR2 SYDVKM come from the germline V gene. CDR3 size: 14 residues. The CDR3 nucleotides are TGTGCCAGCGGTTCGGCCGCTTTCACCGGGGAGCTGTTTTTT. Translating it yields CASGSAAFTGELFF.

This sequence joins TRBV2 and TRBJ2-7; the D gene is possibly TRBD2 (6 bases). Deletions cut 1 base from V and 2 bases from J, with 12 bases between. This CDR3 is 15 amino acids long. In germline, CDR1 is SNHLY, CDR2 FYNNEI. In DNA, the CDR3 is TGTGCCAGCAGTGAAGGGAGGGAGGCGCCCTACGAGCAGTACTTC. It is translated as CASSEGREAPYEQYF.

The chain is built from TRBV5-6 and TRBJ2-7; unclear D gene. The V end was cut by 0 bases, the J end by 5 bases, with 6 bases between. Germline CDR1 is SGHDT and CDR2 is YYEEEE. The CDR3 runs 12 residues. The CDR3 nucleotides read TGTGCCAGCAGCTTGGTTCCTCACGAGCAGTACTTC. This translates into CASSLVPHEQYF.

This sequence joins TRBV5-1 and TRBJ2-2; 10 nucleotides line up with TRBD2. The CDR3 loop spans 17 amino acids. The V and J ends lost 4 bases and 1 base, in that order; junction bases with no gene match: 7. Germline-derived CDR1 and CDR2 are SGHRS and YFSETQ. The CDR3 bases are TGCGCCAGCAGCGATTACCCTAGCGGGGGGAACACCGGGGAGCTGTTTTTT. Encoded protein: CASSDYPSGGNTGELFF.